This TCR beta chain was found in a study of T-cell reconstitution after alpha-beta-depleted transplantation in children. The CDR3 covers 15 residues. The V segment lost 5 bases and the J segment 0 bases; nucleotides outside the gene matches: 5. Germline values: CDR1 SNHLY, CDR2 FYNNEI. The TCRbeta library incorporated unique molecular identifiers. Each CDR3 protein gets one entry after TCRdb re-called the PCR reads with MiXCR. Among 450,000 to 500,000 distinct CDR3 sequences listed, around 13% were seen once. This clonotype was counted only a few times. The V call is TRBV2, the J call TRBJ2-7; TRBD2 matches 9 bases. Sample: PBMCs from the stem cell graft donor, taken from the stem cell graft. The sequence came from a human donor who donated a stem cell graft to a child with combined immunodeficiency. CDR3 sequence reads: CASSPLAGYSYEQYF. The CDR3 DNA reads TGTGCCAGCAGTCCACTAGCGGGCTACTCCTACGAGCAGTACTTC.